The 14 T cell receptor beta chains below come from one sample, sequenced in a study of blood T cell repertoires in COVID-19. Using immunoSEQ multiplex PCR, the repertoire was profiled, and TCRdb retains in-frame clones only, with some absent. The sample includes around 150,000 clones, about four fifths of them seen just once. Sequenced material: peripheral blood. These receptor sequences come from a man aged 60-69 years with active or convalescent COVID-19.

The rearrangement joins TRBV19 to TRBJ2-7; a possible D gene is TRBD1 (6 bases). Trimming took 5 bases from V and 5 from J, leaving 19 bases between them. The length of the CDR3 is 15 residues. Germline V gene data show CDR1 as LNHDA and CDR2 as SQIVND (reference sequence). The CDR3 sequence: CASSPSHRQVHEQYF. CDR3 coding DNA: TGTGCCAGTAGTCCTAGCCACCGACAGGTCCACGAGCAGTACTTC. Using reference TRBV19 and TRBJ2-7 for the parts outside the CDR3, the full variable domain is DGGITQSPKYLFRKEGQNVTLSCEQNLNHDAMYWYRQDPGQGLRLIYYSQIVNDFQKGDIAEGYSVSREKKESFPLTVTSAQKNPTAFYLCASSPSHRQVHEQYFGPGTRLTVT.

This clone has just a few counts. The chain is built from TRBV4-1 and TRBJ2-5; 8 bases match TRBD2. Germline CDR1 is MGHRA and CDR2 is YSYEKL. The CDR3 sequence is 17 residues long. Germline trimming cut 0 bases from V and 1 base from J; bases unmatched to any gene: 7. The CDR3 here is CASSQDRGGGIQETQYF. CDR3 DNA sequence: TGCGCCAGCAGCCAAGATCGGGGCGGGGGGATCCAAGAGACCCAGTACTTC.

The chain recombines TRBV11-3 with TRBJ2-2, with 14 nucleotides matching TRBD2. Germline loops: CDR1 SGHNT, CDR2 YENEEA. Unmatched junction bases numbered 5, after V lost 5 bases and J lost 0 bases. The CDR3 has 18 amino acids. As DNA, the CDR3 is TGTGCCAGCAGCCTCGGACTAGCGGGGGGATCGAACACCGGGGAGCTGTTTTTT. As protein: CASSLGLAGGSNTGELFF.

The chain links TRBV19 to TRBJ2-5; no clear D gene. Per the germline V gene, CDR1 is LNHDA and CDR2 is SQIVND (reference sequence). The CDR3 has 13 amino acids. The ends were cut back, 5 bases at V and 10 bases at J, with 17 bases in the middle. The CDR3 here is CASSVRPESGQYF. The CDR3 DNA follows: TGTGCCAGTAGTGTCCGACCCGAATCGGGCCAGTACTTC. The entire variable domain, with the rest obtained from reference TRBV19 and TRBJ2-5, is as follows: DGGITQSPKYLFRKEGQNVTLSCEQNLNHDAMYWYRQDPGQGLRLIYYSQIVNDFQKGDIAEGYSVSREKKESFPLTVTSAQKNPTAFYLCASSVRPESGQYFGPGTRLLVL.

The V call is TRBV10-1, the J call TRBJ2-7; tentative D call: TRBD2 (6 bases). Trimming pared 3 bases from V and 2 bases from J, leaving 14 bases between. This CDR3 has 15 residues. Germline lookup yields CDR1 WNHNN and CDR2 SYGVQD (reference sequence). The CDR3 DNA reads as TGCGCCAGCAGTGATCCCGGGACTTCAACCTACGAGCAGTACTTC. This sequence encodes CASSDPGTSTYEQYF.

This rearrangement joins TRBV10-2 to TRBJ2-7; 11 nucleotides match TRBD1. This CDR3 has 14 amino acids. Germline V gives CDR1 WSHSY, CDR2 SAAADI. Trimming at V came to 6 bases and at J to 0 bases, leaving 1 base not matched to a gene. The CDR3 DNA reads TGCGCCAGCAGCGGGACAGGGGGCTCCTACGAGCAGTACTTC. Its translation: CASSGTGGSYEQYF.

The V gene is TRBV6-5, the J gene TRBJ2-5; 7 positions match TRBD2. The V and J ends lost 6 bases and 2 bases, in that order; junction bases with no gene match: 3. The CDR3 is made up of 13 amino acids. CDR1 is MNHEY and CDR2 is SVGAGI in the germline V gene. DNA of the CDR3: TGTGCCAGCAGCTTCGGGGGGCAAGAGACCCAGTACTTC. Amino acid sequence: CASSFGGQETQYF.

The count of this clone is one. The V call is TRBV14, the J call TRBJ1-2; perhaps TRBD1 as D (6 bases). V was pared by 1 base and J by 8 bases, with 14 bases between. Germline V CDR1 and CDR2: SGHDN, FVKESK. There are 14 residues in the CDR3. CDR3 DNA: TGTGCCAGCAGCCAAGGGAACAGGGAAGGCGGCTACACCTTC. Amino acids: CASSQGNREGGYTF.

V gene TRBV28 combines with J gene TRBJ2-3, with D possibly being TRBD2 (6 bases). CDR1 MDHEN and CDR2 SYDVKM come from the germline V gene. Trimming removed 5 bases from V and 14 bases from J, with 20 bases in between. This CDR3 region has 13 residues. For the CDR3, the DNA is TGTGCCAGCAGTGGGGCCCCGGGACTTGACTGGTATTTT. It codes for CASSGAPGLDWYF.

The CDR3 is CAARQGSLVGEQYF. The DNA for the CDR3 is TGTGCCGCACGACAGGGGTCATTAGTGGGGGAGCAGTACTTC. The chain employs TRBV19 and TRBJ2-7; 8 bases are a match to TRBD1. The CDR3 is 14 residues long. V lost 11 bases to trimming and J lost 7 bases; unmatched junction nucleotides: 16. Germline assignment: CDR1 LNHDA and CDR2 SQIVND (reference sequence).

The CDR3 bases are TGCAGTGCCGAAGACTATTACGAGCAGTACTTC. The encoded protein is CSAEDYYEQYF. The chain is built from TRBV20-1 and TRBJ2-7; TRBD2 is a possible D gene (5 bases). The CDR3 sequence is 11 residues long. Deletions cut 6 bases from V and 4 bases from J, with 10 bases between. CDR1 and CDR2 from the germline V gene are DFQATT and SNEGSKA (reference sequence).

This rearrangement joins TRBV7-2 to TRBJ2-1; 7 bases agree with TRBD1. The CDR3 is 16 residues long. Germline loops: CDR1 SGHTA, CDR2 FQGNSA. The V and J ends lost 5 bases and 0 bases, in that order; junction bases with no gene match: 7. The CDR3 loop reads CASSIYGTASYNEQFF. For the CDR3, the DNA is TGTGCCAGCAGCATATATGGGACAGCCTCCTACAATGAGCAGTTCTTC.

Notes on this clone: The identical CDR3 is also encoded by other nucleotide sequences in the sample. The gene calls are TRBV5-1 and TRBJ1-4; TRBD1 agrees at 7 bases. Trimming cost V 0 bases and J 8 bases; bases outside gene matches: 4. The CDR3 totals 14 residues. The germline V gene encodes CDR1 SGHRS and CDR2 YFSETQ. CDR3 amino acids: CASSLGQGGEKLFF. DNA for the CDR3: TGCGCCAGCAGCTTGGGACAGGGAGGAGAAAAACTGTTTTTT.

The chain is built from TRBV7-2 and TRBJ2-1; 9 bases agree with TRBD2. This CDR3 spans 17 amino acids. Looked up from germline, CDR1 is SGHTA and CDR2 is FQGNSA. V was clipped by 3 bases and J by 7 bases; unmatched bases: 13. CDR3 in amino acids: CASSFSLAGTWGNEQFF. CDR3 DNA: TGTGCCAGCAGCTTTTCGCTAGCGGGGACGTGGGGAAATGAGCAGTTCTTC.